This T cell receptor beta chain comes out of a study of T-cell reconstitution after alpha-beta-depleted transplantation in children. This clonotype was seen a few times. What it recognizes is unknown. The TCRbeta library incorporated unique molecular identifiers. TCRdb used MiXCR to reprocess the PCR reads, holding one entry per CDR3 protein. The sample records approximately 650,000 distinct CDR3 sequences, around 13% being singletons. Whole-study findings and limits: It was surviving recipient T cells and thymic progenitors that gave some patients high TCRbeta diversity at day 60.

This TCR derives from a girl aged 2-10 years with congenital amegakaryocytic thrombocytopenia, due to receive a stem cell transplant. This specimen was PBMCs, taken before TCRalphabeta/CD19-depleted stem cell transplant.

The CDR3 DNA sequence: TGTGCCAGCAGTTTAATCCGGGGGCTACCGTATAATTCACCCCTCCACTTT. This gives the protein CASSLIRGLPYNSPLHF. The rearrangement links TRBV28 to TRBJ1-6; possibly TRBD1 for D (6 bases). The V and J ends lost 2 bases and 4 bases respectively, with 15 bases between them. CDR3 length: 17 amino acids. CDR1 and CDR2 (germline): MDHEN, SYDVKM.